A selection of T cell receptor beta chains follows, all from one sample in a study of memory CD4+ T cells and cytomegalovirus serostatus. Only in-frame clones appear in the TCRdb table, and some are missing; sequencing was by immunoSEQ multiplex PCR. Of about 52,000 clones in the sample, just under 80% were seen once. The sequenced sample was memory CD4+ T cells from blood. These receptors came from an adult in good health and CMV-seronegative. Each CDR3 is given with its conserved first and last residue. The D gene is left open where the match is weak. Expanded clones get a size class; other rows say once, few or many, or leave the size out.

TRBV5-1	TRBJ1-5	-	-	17	TGCGCCAGCAGCCGCACGCCTTTGGGGAATAGCAATCAGCCCCAGCATTTT	CASSRTPLGNSNQPQHF
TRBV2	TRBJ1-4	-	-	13	TGTGCCAGCAGTACAGGGAGAAATGAAAAACTGTTTTTT	CASSTGRNEKLFF
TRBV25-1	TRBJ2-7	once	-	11	TGTGCCAGCAGTGGTTTGTACGAGCAGTACTTC	CASSGLYEQYF
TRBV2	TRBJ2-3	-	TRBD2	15	TGTGCCAGCAGCGAGACTAGCGGGGGGCCAGGTACGCAGTATTTT	CASSETSGGPGTQYF
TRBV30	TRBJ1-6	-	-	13	TGTGCCTGTCAGGGGTCCTATAATTCACCCCTCCACTTT	CACQGSYNSPLHF
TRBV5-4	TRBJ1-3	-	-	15	TGTGCCAGCAGTTCCGACTTGAGCTCTGGAAACACCATATATTTT	CASSSDLSSGNTIYF
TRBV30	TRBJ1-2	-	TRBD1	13	TGTGCCTGGGGGACAGGCAATTACTATGGCTACACCTTC	CAWGTGNYYGYTF
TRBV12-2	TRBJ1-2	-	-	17	TGTGCAAGTCGCTTAAATCCTATCGACAGCTCGTTCTATGGCTACACCTTC	CASRLNPIDSSFYGYTF
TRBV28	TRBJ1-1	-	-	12	TGTGCCAGCGGGGGGACGGACACTGAAGCTTTCTTT	CASGGTDTEAFF
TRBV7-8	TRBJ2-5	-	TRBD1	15	TGTGCCAGCAGCCCTAGGACAGGGGGTGTGGAGACCCAGTACTTC	CASSPRTGGVETQYF
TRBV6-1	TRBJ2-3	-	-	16	TGTGCCAGCAGTGAAGGGCTCAGGCCTTCGGTAGATACGCAGTATTTT	CASSEGLRPSVDTQYF
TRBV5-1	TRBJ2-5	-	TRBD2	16	TGCGCCAGCAGCCTGGGGGCTAGCGGGGGGGGAGAGACCCAGTACTTC	CASSLGASGGGETQYF
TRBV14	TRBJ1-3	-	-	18	TGTGCCAGCAGCCAAGAAAATCAGATGAGTTTCTCTGGAAACACCATATATTTT	CASSQENQMSFSGNTIYF
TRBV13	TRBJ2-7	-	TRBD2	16	TGTGCCAGCAGCCCCCCACGGGGGGTACTGCTCTACGAGCAGTACTTC	CASSPPRGVLLYEQYF
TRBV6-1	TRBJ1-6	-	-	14	TGTGCCATCTGGACACATCCCTATAATTCACCCCTCCACTTT	CAIWTHPYNSPLHF
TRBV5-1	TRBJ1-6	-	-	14	TGCGCCAGCAGCTGGGGGGAGGGGAATTCACCCCTCCACTTT	CASSWGEGNSPLHF